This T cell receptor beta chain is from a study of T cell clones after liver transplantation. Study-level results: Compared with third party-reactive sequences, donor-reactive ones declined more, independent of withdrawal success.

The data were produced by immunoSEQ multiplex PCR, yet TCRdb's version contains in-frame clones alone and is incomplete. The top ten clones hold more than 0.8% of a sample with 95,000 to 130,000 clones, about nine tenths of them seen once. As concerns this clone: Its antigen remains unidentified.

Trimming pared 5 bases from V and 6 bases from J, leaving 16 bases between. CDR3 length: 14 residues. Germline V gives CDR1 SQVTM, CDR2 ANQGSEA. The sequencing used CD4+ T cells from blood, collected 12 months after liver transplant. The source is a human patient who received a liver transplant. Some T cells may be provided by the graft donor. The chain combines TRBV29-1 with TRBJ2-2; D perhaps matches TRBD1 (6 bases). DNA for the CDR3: TGCAGCGTTTTTCCCGGGACACGACCCGGGGAGCTGTTTTTT. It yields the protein CSVFPGTRPGELFF.